What follows describes a single TCR beta chain. In germline, CDR1 is LNHDA, CDR2 SQIVND (reference sequence). After removal of 5 bases from V and 6 bases from J, the junction contained 6 bases not matched to a gene. CDR3 length: 13 amino acids. Only in-frame clones appear in the TCRdb table, and some are missing; sequencing was by immunoSEQ multiplex PCR. The sample includes 100,000 to 150,000 clones, about 92% of them seen just once. This sample was included in a study of T cell responses to AZD1222 COVID-19 vaccine. The input for sequencing was peripheral blood, taken 28 days after the second AZD1222 dose. This rearrangement joins TRBV19 to TRBJ2-7, with 8 bases aligning to TRBD1. The clonotype was recovered from an adult who received the AZD1222 COVID-19 vaccine. CDR3 amino acids: CASSPRDRTEQYF. The CDR3 nucleotides are TGTGCCAGTAGTCCACGGGACAGGACCGAGCAGTACTTC.